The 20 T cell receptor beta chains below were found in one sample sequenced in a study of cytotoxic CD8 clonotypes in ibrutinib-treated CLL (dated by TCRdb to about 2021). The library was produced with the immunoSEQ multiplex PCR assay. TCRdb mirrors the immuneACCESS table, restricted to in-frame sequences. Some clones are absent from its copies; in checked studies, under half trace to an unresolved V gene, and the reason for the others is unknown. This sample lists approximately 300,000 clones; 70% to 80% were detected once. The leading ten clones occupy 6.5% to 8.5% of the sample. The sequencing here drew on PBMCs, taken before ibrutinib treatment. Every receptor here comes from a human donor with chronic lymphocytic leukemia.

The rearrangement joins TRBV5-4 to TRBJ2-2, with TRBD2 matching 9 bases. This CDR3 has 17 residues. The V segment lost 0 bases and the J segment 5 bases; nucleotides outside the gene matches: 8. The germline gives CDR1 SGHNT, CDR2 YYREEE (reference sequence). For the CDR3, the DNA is TGTGCCAGCAGCTTGGGGGCGGGAGGGCCTGGAACCGGGGAGCTGTTTTTT. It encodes CASSLGAGGPGTGELFF.

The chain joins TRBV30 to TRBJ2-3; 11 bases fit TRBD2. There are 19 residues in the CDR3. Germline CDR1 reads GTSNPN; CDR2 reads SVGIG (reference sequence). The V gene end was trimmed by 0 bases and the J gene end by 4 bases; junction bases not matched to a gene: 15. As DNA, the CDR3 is TGTGCCTGGAGTGTACGATCATTTATAGCGGGAGGGCCGGCAGATACGCAGTATTTT. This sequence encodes CAWSVRSFIAGGPADTQYF.

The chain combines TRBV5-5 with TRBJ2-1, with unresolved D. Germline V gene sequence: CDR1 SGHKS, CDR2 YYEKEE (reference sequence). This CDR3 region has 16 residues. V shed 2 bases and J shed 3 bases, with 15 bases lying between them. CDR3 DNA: TGTGCCAGCAGCTTCGAACCCAAGGGTGGCTACAATGAGCAGTTCTTC. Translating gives CASSFEPKGGYNEQFF.

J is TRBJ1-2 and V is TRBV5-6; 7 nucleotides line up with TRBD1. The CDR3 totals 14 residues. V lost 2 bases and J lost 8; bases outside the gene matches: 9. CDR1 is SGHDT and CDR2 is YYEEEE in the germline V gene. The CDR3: CASSFNRGRRGYTF. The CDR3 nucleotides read TGTGCCAGCAGCTTTAACAGGGGTCGGCGGGGCTACACCTTC.

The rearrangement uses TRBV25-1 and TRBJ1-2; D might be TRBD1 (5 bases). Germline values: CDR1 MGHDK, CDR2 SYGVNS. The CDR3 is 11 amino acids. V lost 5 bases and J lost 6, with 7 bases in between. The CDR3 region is CASSQGDGYTF. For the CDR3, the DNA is TGTGCCAGCAGTCAGGGCGATGGCTACACCTTC.

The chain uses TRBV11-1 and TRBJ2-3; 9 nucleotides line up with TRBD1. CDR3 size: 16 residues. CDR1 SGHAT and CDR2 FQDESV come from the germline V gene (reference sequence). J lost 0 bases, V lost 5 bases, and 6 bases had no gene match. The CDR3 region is CASSGRQGVSTDTQYF. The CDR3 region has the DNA TGTGCCAGCAGCGGACGACAGGGGGTTAGCACAGATACGCAGTATTTT.

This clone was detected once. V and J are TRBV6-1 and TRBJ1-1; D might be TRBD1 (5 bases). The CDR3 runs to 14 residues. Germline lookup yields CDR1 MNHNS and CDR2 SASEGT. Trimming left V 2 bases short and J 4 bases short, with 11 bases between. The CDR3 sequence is CASSEQGGSTEAFF. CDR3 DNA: TGTGCCAGCAGTGAACAGGGAGGGAGCACTGAAGCTTTCTTT.

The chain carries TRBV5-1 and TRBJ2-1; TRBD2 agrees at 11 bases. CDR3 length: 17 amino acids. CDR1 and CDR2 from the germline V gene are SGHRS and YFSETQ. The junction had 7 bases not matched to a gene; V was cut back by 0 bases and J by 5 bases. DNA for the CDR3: TGCGCCAGCAGCTTGGTGGCTAGCGGGAGGAGACACAATGAGCAGTTCTTC. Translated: CASSLVASGRRHNEQFF.

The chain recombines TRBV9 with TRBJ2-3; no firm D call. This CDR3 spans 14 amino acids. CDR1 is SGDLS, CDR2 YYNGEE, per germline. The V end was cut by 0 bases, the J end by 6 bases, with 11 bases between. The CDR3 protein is CASSVVGASDTQYF. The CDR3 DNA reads TGTGCCAGCAGCGTAGTCGGAGCGTCCGATACGCAGTATTTT.

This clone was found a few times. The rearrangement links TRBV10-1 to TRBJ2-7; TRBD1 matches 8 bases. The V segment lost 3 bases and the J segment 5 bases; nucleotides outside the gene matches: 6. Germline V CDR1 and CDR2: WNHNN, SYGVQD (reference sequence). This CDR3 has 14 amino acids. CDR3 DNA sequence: TGCGCCAGCAGTGACAGGGGGCTAAACGACGAGCAGTACTTC. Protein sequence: CASSDRGLNDEQYF.

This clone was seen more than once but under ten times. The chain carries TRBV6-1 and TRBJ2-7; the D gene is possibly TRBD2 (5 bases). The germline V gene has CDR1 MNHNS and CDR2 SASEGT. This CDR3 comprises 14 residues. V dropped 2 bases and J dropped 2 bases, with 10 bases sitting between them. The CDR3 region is CASSEYLAAYEQYF. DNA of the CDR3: TGTGCCAGCAGTGAATACCTAGCCGCCTACGAGCAGTACTTC.

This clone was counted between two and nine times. The CDR3 region is CATSRDLGPYEQYF. CDR3 DNA sequence: TGTGCCACCAGCAGAGATTTAGGCCCCTACGAGCAGTACTTC. The V call is TRBV15, the J call TRBJ2-7; D is undetermined. CDR3 length: 14 amino acids. The germline CDR1 and CDR2 sequences are LNHNV and YYDKDF (reference sequence). V lost 0 bases and J lost 2, with 8 bases in between.

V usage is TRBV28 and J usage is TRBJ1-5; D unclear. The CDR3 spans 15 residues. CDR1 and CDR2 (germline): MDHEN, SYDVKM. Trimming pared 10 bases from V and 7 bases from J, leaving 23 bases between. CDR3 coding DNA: TGTGCCACCCACCCGAGCGGGGTAGTCTCGCAGCCCCAGCATTTT. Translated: CATHPSGVVSQPQHF.

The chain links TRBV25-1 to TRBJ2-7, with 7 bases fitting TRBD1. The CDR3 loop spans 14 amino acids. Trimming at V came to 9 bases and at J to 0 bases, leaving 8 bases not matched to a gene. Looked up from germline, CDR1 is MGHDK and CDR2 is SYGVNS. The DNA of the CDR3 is TGTGCCAGTAAACAGGGGCCGAACTCCTACGAGCAGTACTTC. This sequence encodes CASKQGPNSYEQYF.

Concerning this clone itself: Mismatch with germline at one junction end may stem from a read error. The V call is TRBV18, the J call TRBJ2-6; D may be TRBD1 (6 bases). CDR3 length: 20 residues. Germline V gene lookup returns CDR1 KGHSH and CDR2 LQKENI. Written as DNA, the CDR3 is TGTGCCAGCTCATCACCCCAATACACAGGGTCCCCAACTGGGGCCAACGTCCTGACTTTC. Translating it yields CASSSPQYTGSPTGANVLTF.

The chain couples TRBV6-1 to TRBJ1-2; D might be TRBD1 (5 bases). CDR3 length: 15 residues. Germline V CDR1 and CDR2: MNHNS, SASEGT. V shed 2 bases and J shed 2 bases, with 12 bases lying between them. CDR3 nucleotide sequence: TGTGCCAGCAGTGAACTAGACAGCCAGAACTATGGCTACACCTTC. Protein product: CASSELDSQNYGYTF.

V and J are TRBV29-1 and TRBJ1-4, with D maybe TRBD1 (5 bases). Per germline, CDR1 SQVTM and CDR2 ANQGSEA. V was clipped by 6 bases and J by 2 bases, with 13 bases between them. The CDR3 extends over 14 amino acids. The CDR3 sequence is CSVGRPTTNEKLFF. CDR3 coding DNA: TGCAGCGTGGGGCGACCAACCACTAATGAAAAACTGTTTTTT.

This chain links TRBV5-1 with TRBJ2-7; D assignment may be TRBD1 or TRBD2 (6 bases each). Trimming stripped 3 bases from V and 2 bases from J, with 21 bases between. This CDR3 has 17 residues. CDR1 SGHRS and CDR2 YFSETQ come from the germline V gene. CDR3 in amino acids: CASSSTGALIFPYEQYF. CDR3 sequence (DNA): TGCGCCAGCAGCTCCACGGGGGCGCTTATTTTCCCCTACGAGCAGTACTTC.

The CDR3 loop reads CASSNHRDQRSGANVLTF. CDR3 nucleotide sequence: TGTGCCAGCAGCAACCACAGGGACCAACGGTCTGGGGCCAACGTCCTGACTTTC. The chain employs TRBV9 and TRBJ2-6, with D maybe TRBD1 (6 bases). The V gene's germline CDR1 is SGDLS and CDR2 YYNGEE. The CDR3 is 18 amino acids. Trimming took off 4 bases at V and 1 base at J, with 18 bases between the two ends.

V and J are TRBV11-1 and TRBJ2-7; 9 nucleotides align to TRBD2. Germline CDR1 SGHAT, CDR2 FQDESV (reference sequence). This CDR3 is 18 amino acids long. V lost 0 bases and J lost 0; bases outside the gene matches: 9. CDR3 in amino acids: CASSLATSLSGSSYEQYF. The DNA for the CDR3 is TGTGCCAGCAGCTTAGCGACCAGCCTTAGCGGGAGCTCCTACGAGCAGTACTTC. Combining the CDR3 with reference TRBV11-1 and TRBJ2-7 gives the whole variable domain EAEVAQSPRYKITEKSQAVAFWCDPISGHATLYWYRQILGQGPELLVQFQDESVVDDSQLPKDRFSAERLKGVDSTLKIQPAELGDSAMYLCASSLATSLSGSSYEQYFGPGTRLTVT.